Below, 19 T cell receptor beta chains from the same sample are listed, as sequenced in a study of blood T cell repertoires in COVID-19. Profiled with immunoSEQ multiplex PCR; TCRdb holds only in-frame clones, not every one. Found here are over 250,000 clones, about nine tenths of them singletons; the top ten hold 2% to 2.5%. The specimen was peripheral blood. These receptors came from a woman under 40 with COVID-19, enrolled during active disease.

V and J are TRBV7-9 and TRBJ1-3, with 7 bases fitting TRBD1. This CDR3 has 15 amino acids. Germline CDR1 SEHNR, CDR2 FQNEAQ (reference sequence). J lost 0 bases, V lost 5 bases, and 4 bases had no gene match. The CDR3 loop is CASSGGQNSGNTIYF. The CDR3 nucleotides are TGTGCCAGCAGCGGGGGACAGAACTCTGGAAACACCATATATTTT.

The chain has TRBV7-8 and TRBJ1-1; the D is unclear. There are 15 residues in the CDR3. The germline gives CDR1 SGHVS, CDR2 FQNEAQ. The V end lost 3 bases, the J end lost 0 bases, and 11 bases lay between the germline ends. CDR3 protein: CASSFPVFMNTEAFF. The CDR3 DNA reads TGTGCCAGCAGCTTCCCAGTCTTTATGAACACTGAAGCTTTCTTT.

The chain is built from TRBV19 and TRBJ2-2, with no clear D. This CDR3 contains 13 residues. CDR1 LNHDA and CDR2 SQIVND come from the germline V gene (reference sequence). V lost 5 bases to trimming and J lost 3 bases, with 7 bases between them. For the CDR3, the DNA is TGTGCCAGTAGTCCGAGATACACCGGGGAGCTGTTTTTT. Translated, it gives CASSPRYTGELFF.

The chain links TRBV5-1 to TRBJ2-7; D might be TRBD2 (5 bases). The V gene's germline CDR1 is SGHRS and CDR2 YFSETQ. The CDR3 consists of 14 residues. V shed 0 bases and J shed 2 bases, with 9 bases lying between them. This chain's CDR3 is CASSLGSGAYEQYF. The CDR3 DNA follows: TGCGCCAGCAGCTTGGGGTCCGGGGCCTACGAGCAGTACTTC.

The chain carries TRBV18 and TRBJ1-5, with D unresolved. From germline, CDR1 is KGHSH and CDR2 LQKENI. The length of the CDR3 is 13 residues. Trimming removed 5 bases at V and 0 bases at J, with 5 bases between. The CDR3 coding sequence is TGTGCCAGCTCAGAGTATAGCAATCAGCCCCAGCATTTT. Translated, it gives CASSEYSNQPQHF. The whole variable domain, filled in from reference TRBV18 and TRBJ1-5, reads NAGVMQNPRHLVRRRGQEARLRCSPMKGHSHVYWYRQLPEEGLKFMVYLQKENIIDESGMPKERFSAEFPKEGPSILRIQQVVRGDSAAYFCASSEYSNQPQHFGDGTRLSIL.

The V gene is TRBV12-3 or TRBV12-4, the J gene TRBJ1-2, with D possibly TRBD1 on 6 matching bases. This CDR3 has 13 residues. The germline V and J ends were trimmed by 3 bases and 8 bases, with 13 bases remaining between them. The CDR3: CASSFLQGGGYTF. The CDR3 DNA is TGTGCCAGCAGTTTTCTACAGGGCGGGGGCTACACCTTC.

The chain links TRBV28 to TRBJ1-2, with TRBD1 matching over 7 bases. V trimming: 5 bases; J trimming: 1 base; junction bases outside the gene matches: 4. Germline V gene data show CDR1 as MDHEN and CDR2 as SYDVKM. This CDR3 is 14 amino acids long. The CDR3 loop is CASSTGQFNYGYTF. The DNA of the CDR3 is TGTGCCAGCAGTACGGGACAGTTTAACTATGGCTACACCTTC.

The chain has TRBV27 and TRBJ2-7, with D maybe TRBD2 (6 bases). This CDR3 region has 14 residues. Per the germline V gene, CDR1 is MNHEY and CDR2 is SMNVEV (reference sequence). Trimming shortened V by 3 bases and J by 2 bases, and 11 bases separated the two germline ends. Here the CDR3 reads CASSFRRGPYEQYF. CDR3 coding DNA: TGTGCCAGCAGTTTCCGGCGGGGCCCCTACGAGCAGTACTTC.

V usage is TRBV5-6 and J usage is TRBJ1-3; D not resolved. Germline V gene sequence: CDR1 SGHDT, CDR2 YYEEEE. Trimming cost V 3 bases and J 0 bases, with 16 bases left between them. The length of the CDR3 is 17 residues. CDR3 loop: CASSSYSLRSSGNTIYF. CDR3 nucleotides: TGTGCCAGCAGCTCTTACAGCTTACGAAGCTCTGGAAACACCATATATTTT.

The chain uses TRBV19 and TRBJ2-1, with D unresolved. This CDR3 is 13 amino acids long. Trimming shortened V by 5 bases and J by 4 bases, and 9 bases separated the two germline ends. Per the germline V gene, CDR1 is LNHDA and CDR2 is SQIVND (reference sequence). The CDR3 DNA sequence: TGTGCCAGTAGTCTCGACGGGTACAATGAGCAGTTCTTC. It yields the protein CASSLDGYNEQFF.

The chain links TRBV30 to TRBJ2-5; D uncertain. This CDR3 spans 12 amino acids. Looked up from germline, CDR1 is GTSNPN and CDR2 is SVGIG (reference sequence). V was shortened by 0 bases and J by 1 base, with 3 bases between the two germline ends. CDR3 DNA sequence: TGTGCCTGGAGTGTTATCCAAGAGACCCAGTACTTC. This sequence encodes CAWSVIQETQYF.

This chain joins TRBV19 and TRBJ1-2; TRBD1 might be the D (6 bases). CDR1 and CDR2 from the germline V gene are LNHDA and SQIVND (reference sequence). V lost 7 bases and J lost 11, with 23 bases in between. There are 14 residues in the CDR3. The CDR3 nucleotides are TGTGCCAGTACCGAGAGACAGGCCCCAAGAAGGTACACCTTC. It codes for CASTERQAPRRYTF.

The chain joins TRBV5-6 to TRBJ1-2; D might be TRBD1 (6 bases). CDR1 is SGHDT and CDR2 is YYEEEE in the germline V gene. Between the trimmed V and J ends, which lost 3 bases and 4 bases, there was a span of 7 bases. The CDR3 has 12 residues. CDR3 nucleotide sequence: TGTGCCAGCAGCTCGGACAGCTATGGCTACACCTTC. Translation gives CASSSDSYGYTF. Full variable domain (missing parts from reference TRBV5-6 and TRBJ1-2): DAGVTQSPTHLIKTRGQQVTLRCSPKSGHDTVSWYQQALGQGPQFIFQYYEEEERQRGNFPDRFSGHQFPNYSSELNVNALLLGDSALYLCASSSDSYGYTFGSGTRLTVV.

This chain joins TRBV7-9 and TRBJ2-5; 11 bases agree with TRBD2. The CDR3 extends over 17 amino acids. Germline lookup yields CDR1 SEHNR and CDR2 FQNEAQ (reference sequence). The J segment lost 2 bases and the V segment lost 1 base, leaving 6 bases of the junction unmatched. DNA of the CDR3: TGTGCCAGCAGCTTAGTAGCGGGAGGGCCTGGGCAAGAGACCCAGTACTTC. It codes for CASSLVAGGPGQETQYF.

The chain links TRBV28 to TRBJ2-3; TRBD2 aligns across 8 bases. Trimming cost V 10 bases and J 3 bases; bases outside gene matches: 3. This CDR3 has 12 amino acids. Germline-derived CDR1 and CDR2 are MDHEN and SYDVKM. The CDR3, as DNA: TGTGCCACTAGCGGGCTGACAGATACGCAGTATTTT. Translating gives CATSGLTDTQYF.

V usage is TRBV9 and J usage is TRBJ2-7; 8 bases are shared with TRBD1. The germline V gene encodes CDR1 SGDLS and CDR2 YYNGEE. The CDR3 is made up of 15 amino acids. V lost 3 bases and J lost 3; bases outside the gene matches: 8. CDR3 nucleotide sequence: TGTGCCAGCAGCGCCGAGGACAGGGACGACTACGAGCAGTACTTC. This gives the protein CASSAEDRDDYEQYF. The full variable domain, with the rest looked up from reference TRBV9 and TRBJ2-7, is DSGVTQTPKHLITATGQRVTLRCSPRSGDLSVYWYQQSLDQGLQFLIQYYNGEERAKGNILERFSAQQFPDLHSELNLSSLELGDSALYFCASSAEDRDDYEQYFGPGTRLTVT.

The chain uses TRBV7-8 and TRBJ1-2; weak D call: TRBD1 (6 bases). The CDR3 is 12 residues long. The germline gives CDR1 SGHVS, CDR2 FQNEAQ. V gave up 4 bases and J gave up 8 bases, with 11 bases separating them. Here the CDR3 reads CASSSHRDGYTF. DNA for the CDR3: TGTGCCAGCAGCTCCCACAGGGACGGCTACACCTTC.

This rearrangement joins TRBV4-1 to TRBJ2-2; 7 positions agree with TRBD2. This CDR3 comprises 16 residues. Per germline, CDR1 MGHRA and CDR2 YSYEKL. J gave up 6 bases and V 0 bases, and 7 bases lay outside the gene matches. As DNA, the CDR3 is TGCGCCAGCAGCCAAGATTTCGGGGGAGGGGCCGGGGAGCTGTTTTTT. It codes for CASSQDFGGGAGELFF.

In DNA, the CDR3 is TGTGCCAGCAGCTTAGATGTATCTTGGGACAGAGATACGAACTACAATGAGCAGTTCTTC. Residues: CASSLDVSWDRDTNYNEQFF. V gene TRBV11-2 combines with J gene TRBJ2-1, with 7 bases lining up with TRBD1. V shed 0 bases and J 3 bases; nucleotides not matched to a gene: 17. This CDR3 is built from 20 residues. Germline CDR1 SGHAT, CDR2 FQNNGV.